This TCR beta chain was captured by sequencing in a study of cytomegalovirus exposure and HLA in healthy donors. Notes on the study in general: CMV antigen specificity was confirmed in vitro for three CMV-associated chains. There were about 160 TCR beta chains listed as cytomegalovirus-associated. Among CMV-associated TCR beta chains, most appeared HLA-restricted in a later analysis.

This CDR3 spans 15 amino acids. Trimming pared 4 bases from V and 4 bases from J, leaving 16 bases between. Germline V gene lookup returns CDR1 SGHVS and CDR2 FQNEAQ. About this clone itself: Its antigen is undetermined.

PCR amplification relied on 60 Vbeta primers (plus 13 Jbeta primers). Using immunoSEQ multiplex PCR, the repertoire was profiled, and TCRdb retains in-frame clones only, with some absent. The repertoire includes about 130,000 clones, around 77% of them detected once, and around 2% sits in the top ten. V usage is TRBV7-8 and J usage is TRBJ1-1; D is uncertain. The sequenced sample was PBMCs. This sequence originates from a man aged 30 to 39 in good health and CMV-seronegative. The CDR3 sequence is CASSSHLAGGTEAFF. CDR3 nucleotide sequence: TGTGCCAGCAGCTCCCACCTAGCGGGAGGCACTGAAGCTTTCTTT.